What follows are 26 T cell receptor beta chains derived from one specimen sequenced in a study of blood T cell repertoires in COVID-19. Measured with immunoSEQ multiplex PCR; TCRdb has only the in-frame clones, and not every one. Of around 260,000 clones in the sample, about 80% were seen once. Sequences were obtained from peripheral blood. All receptors derive from a person aged 70 to 80 with COVID-19, enrolled during active disease.

The CDR3 DNA reads as TGCGCCAGCAGCCTAGGGGACTTTGGGGAGACCCAGTACTTC. It codes for CASSLGDFGETQYF. This rearrangement joins TRBV4-3 to TRBJ2-5, with D perhaps matching TRBD2 (6 bases). The length of the CDR3 is 14 residues. The germline gives CDR1 LGHNA, CDR2 YSLEER. Trimming pared 4 bases from V and 5 bases from J, leaving 14 bases between.

CDR3: CASSLGRNTIYF. CDR3 coding DNA: TGTGCCAGCAGCTTAGGTAGAAACACCATATATTTT. The genes are TRBV13 and TRBJ1-3, with D unclear. The CDR3 has 12 amino acids. Germline V gene sequence: CDR1 PRHDT, CDR2 FYEKMQ (reference sequence). With 0 bases removed from V and 5 bases from J, the gap between germline ends came to 2 bases.

V usage is TRBV5-6 and J usage is TRBJ1-2, with a weak D call TRBD1 (5 bases). This CDR3 spans 13 amino acids. V lost 2 bases and J lost 4, with 9 bases in between. Germline values: CDR1 SGHDT, CDR2 YYEEEE. CDR3 in amino acids: CASSFGGGYGYTF. CDR3 bases: TGTGCCAGCAGCTTTGGCGGGGGCTATGGCTACACCTTC. The full variable domain, rest sourced from reference TRBV5-6 and TRBJ1-2, is DAGVTQSPTHLIKTRGQQVTLRCSPKSGHDTVSWYQQALGQGPQFIFQYYEEEERQRGNFPDRFSGHQFPNYSSELNVNALLLGDSALYLCASSFGGGYGYTFGSGTRLTVV.

The chain combines TRBV7-2 with TRBJ1-1, with D possibly matching TRBD1 (5 bases). Trimming shortened V by 3 bases and J by 4 bases, and 9 bases separated the two germline ends. Germline V gene data show CDR1 as SGHTA and CDR2 as FQGNSA. The CDR3 has 13 amino acids. This chain's CDR3 is CASSFLGATEAFF. CDR3 bases: TGTGCCAGCAGCTTTTTAGGGGCCACTGAAGCTTTCTTT.

CDR3 DNA sequence: TGTGCCAGCGGTCGTGGACAGTACAATGAGCAGTTCTTC. Translating it yields CASGRGQYNEQFF. The rearrangement links TRBV7-9 to TRBJ2-1; a weak D match, TRBD1 (6 bases). CDR1 is SEHNR and CDR2 is FQNEAQ in the germline V gene (reference sequence). The length of the CDR3 is 13 residues. V was clipped by 8 bases and J by 4 bases, with 12 bases between them.

CDR3 sequence: CASSEHISGNTIYF. Written as DNA, the CDR3 is TGTGCCAGTAGTGAACATATATCTGGAAACACCATATATTTT. The chain couples TRBV19 to TRBJ1-3; D unclear. Germline V gene data show CDR1 as LNHDA and CDR2 as SQIVND (reference sequence). CDR3 length: 14 residues. Between the trimmed V and J ends, which lost 5 bases and 1 base, there was a span of 9 bases. Full variable domain (rest looked up from reference TRBV19 and TRBJ1-3): DGGITQSPKYLFRKEGQNVTLSCEQNLNHDAMYWYRQDPGQGLRLIYYSQIVNDFQKGDIAEGYSVSREKKESFPLTVTSAQKNPTAFYLCASSEHISGNTIYFGEGSWLTVV.

This clone was seen once. The chain joins TRBV5-4 to TRBJ2-3; TRBD2 matches at 13 bases. CDR3 length: 18 amino acids. J was trimmed by 6 bases and V by 3 bases; bases with no gene match: 13. In germline, CDR1 is SGHNT, CDR2 YYREEE (reference sequence). CDR3 nucleotide sequence: TGTGCCAGCAGCTCACCCGGGACTAGCGGGGTCGGGGTCGATACGCAGTATTTT. Translated, it gives CASSSPGTSGVGVDTQYF. The complete variable domain, with remaining parts taken from reference TRBV5-4 and TRBJ2-3, reads ETGVTQSPTHLIKTRGQQVTLRCSSQSGHNTVSWYQQALGQGPQFIFQYYREEENGRGNFPPRFSGLQFPNYSSELNVNALELDDSALYLCASSSPGTSGVGVDTQYFGPGTRLTVL.

The J gene is TRBJ2-7, the V gene TRBV5-1, with D tentatively TRBD1 (6 bases). The V and J ends lost 2 bases and 5 bases respectively, with 14 bases between them. Germline loops: CDR1 SGHRS, CDR2 YFSETQ. The CDR3 runs 14 residues. The CDR3 region is CASSLGDRLNEQYF. CDR3 in DNA: TGCGCCAGCAGCTTAGGTGACAGGCTCAACGAGCAGTACTTC.

The chain joins TRBV5-1 to TRBJ2-3; D gene ambiguous. With 0 bases removed from V and 6 bases from J, the gap between germline ends came to 11 bases. Germline CDR1 SGHRS, CDR2 YFSETQ. The CDR3 has 14 residues. CDR3 sequence: CASSLEGLGDTQYF. CDR3 DNA sequence: TGCGCCAGCAGCTTGGAAGGCCTCGGGGATACGCAGTATTTT.

The chain is built from TRBV6-5 and TRBJ2-7; possibly TRBD1 for D (5 bases). Germline CDR1 is MNHEY and CDR2 is SVGAGI. This CDR3 comprises 15 residues. V dropped 8 bases and J dropped 2 bases, with 19 bases sitting between them. The CDR3 bases are TGTGCCAGCCGGATCGTGACAGCGATTCCCTACGAGCAGTACTTC. It encodes CASRIVTAIPYEQYF.

Only one count was recorded for this clone. The CDR3 DNA reads TGTGCCAGTAGCACTTGGACTAGCGGGGGCTACGAGCAGTACTTC. It is translated as CASSTWTSGGYEQYF. The rearrangement links TRBV19 to TRBJ2-7; 13 bases fit TRBD2. The CDR3 has 15 residues. Germline V gives CDR1 LNHDA, CDR2 SQIVND (reference sequence). The V gene end was trimmed by 6 bases and the J gene end by 3 bases; junction bases not matched to a gene: 5.

The chain employs TRBV7-2 and TRBJ2-1; 7 bases align to TRBD1. The CDR3 totals 15 residues. Trimming took 0 bases from V and 4 from J; bases not matched to a gene: 3. Germline V gene data show CDR1 as SGHTA and CDR2 as FQGNSA. CDR3 bases: TGTGCCAGCAGCTTAGCCGGGACAGAATACAATGAGCAGTTCTTC. Protein sequence: CASSLAGTEYNEQFF.

V usage is TRBV3-1 (or the pseudogene TRBV3-2) and J usage is TRBJ2-4; D not resolved. Trimming took 1 base from V and 2 from J, leaving 6 bases between them. Germline loops: CDR1 LGHDT, CDR2 YNNKEL (reference sequence). The CDR3 is 14 residues long. The CDR3: CASSQGASKNIQYF. CDR3 in DNA: TGTGCCAGCAGCCAAGGGGCATCCAAAAACATTCAGTACTTC.

A note on this clone: Compared with germline, one end of the junction differs, possibly owing to a read error. The CDR3 DNA sequence: TGTGCCTGGAGTGTATGGTCAGAGGGGGCATCACCCACCTTT. Protein sequence: CAWSVWSEGASPTF. V usage is TRBV30 and J usage is TRBJ1-4, with 7 bases identical to TRBD1. Germline values: CDR1 GTSNPN, CDR2 SVGIG (reference sequence). The CDR3 consists of 14 residues. The whole variable domain, filled in from reference TRBV30 and TRBJ1-4, reads SQTIHQWPATLVQPVGSPLSLECTVEGTSNPNLYWYRQAAGRGLQLLFYSVGIGQISSEVPQNLSASRPQDRQFILSSKKLLLSDSGFYLCAWSVWSEGASPTFGSGTQLSVL.

DNA of the CDR3: TGTGCCAGCAGCTTAGGGGCCGCTTGGAACATTCAGTACTTC. As protein: CASSLGAAWNIQYF. The V call is TRBV7-2, the J call TRBJ2-4; D gene unclear. V lost 1 base and J 7 bases, leaving 11 bases between the germline ends. The germline gives CDR1 SGHTA, CDR2 FQGNSA. This CDR3 spans 14 amino acids.

This clone was picked up one time. This rearrangement joins TRBV3-1 (or the pseudogene TRBV3-2) to TRBJ2-3; TRBD1 matches 7 bases. V was pared by 4 bases and J by 4 bases, with 8 bases of the junction left unmatched. The CDR3 totals 15 residues. Germline CDR1 and CDR2: LGHDT and YNNKEL (reference sequence). The CDR3 sequence is CASSPRGQGSDTQYF. The CDR3 bases are TGTGCCAGCAGCCCGAGGGGGCAGGGCTCAGATACGCAGTATTTT.

There are a few counts of this clone. The J gene is TRBJ2-1, the V gene TRBV5-1; 8 nucleotides line up with TRBD1. The length of the CDR3 is 15 residues. V gave up 4 bases and J gave up 0 bases; unmatched junction bases: 3. Germline assignment: CDR1 SGHRS and CDR2 YFSETQ. The CDR3 DNA sequence: TGCGCCAGCAGCACGACAGGGGCCTCCTACAATGAGCAGTTCTTC. Amino acid sequence: CASSTTGASYNEQFF.

On this clone: Germline is not matched at one junction end, which may reflect a read error. This sequence joins TRBV28 and TRBJ1-3; perhaps TRBD1 as D (5 bases). The CDR3 is 16 amino acids. Germline V CDR1 and CDR2: MDHEN, SYDVKM. CDR3 nucleotides: TGTGCCAGCAGTCTCCTTTTGGGGGGAGGTGGAGACACCATATATTTT. It translates to CASSLLLGGGGDTIYF. The full variable domain, in which reference TRBV28 and TRBJ1-3 provide the parts outside the CDR3, is DVKVTQSSRYLVKRTGEKVFLECVQDMDHENMFWYRQDPGLGLRLIYFSYDVKMKEKGDIPEGYSVSREKKERFSLILESASTNQTSMYLCASSLLLGGGGDTIYFGEGSWLTVV.

The chain carries TRBV5-1 and TRBJ2-7, with D possibly TRBD1 on 6 matching bases. From germline, CDR1 is SGHRS and CDR2 YFSETQ. Trimming took off 0 bases at V and 7 bases at J, with 11 bases between the two ends. The CDR3 has 13 amino acids. CDR3 nucleotides: TGCGCCAGCAGCTTGGACAGGGTGGGTGAGCAGTACTTC. Encoded protein: CASSLDRVGEQYF.

The genes are TRBV7-2 and TRBJ1-1; a possible D gene is TRBD1 (6 bases). Germline CDR1 SGHTA, CDR2 FQGNSA. This CDR3 region has 13 residues. V was clipped by 2 bases and J by 4 bases, with 8 bases between them. The CDR3 reads CASSLQGFTEAFF. CDR3 DNA: TGTGCCAGCAGCTTACAGGGGTTCACTGAAGCTTTCTTT.

The V call is TRBV28, the J call TRBJ1-5; D gene ambiguous. This CDR3 has 14 amino acids. The germline V gene has CDR1 MDHEN and CDR2 SYDVKM. V was clipped by 4 bases and J by 6 bases, with 13 bases between them. CDR3 in DNA: TGTGCCAGCAGTTCGGGGAGGCGGGCTCAGCCCCAGCATTTT. It is translated as CASSSGRRAQPQHF.

The rearrangement joins TRBV7-8 to TRBJ2-2, with D possibly being TRBD1 (6 bases). Per the germline V gene, CDR1 is SGHVS and CDR2 is FQNEAQ. The germline V and J ends were trimmed by 4 bases and 1 base, with 13 bases remaining between them. The CDR3 length is 16 residues. CDR3 in amino acids: CASSSPPGQNTGELFF. The DNA for the CDR3 is TGTGCCAGCAGCTCCCCTCCGGGACAGAACACCGGGGAGCTGTTTTTT.

This chain links TRBV29-1 with TRBJ1-3; 7 bases align to TRBD1. Looked up from germline, CDR1 is SQVTM and CDR2 is ANQGSEA. This CDR3 is 13 amino acids long. With 7 bases clipped from V and 2 bases from J, the junction kept 5 bases outside the gene matches. The CDR3 region is CSATGNPGNTIYF. DNA for the CDR3: TGCAGCGCGACAGGGAATCCTGGAAACACCATATATTTT.

The V gene is TRBV28, the J gene TRBJ2-5; a possible D gene is TRBD1 (5 bases). Trimming cost V 6 bases and J 4 bases, with 15 bases left between them. CDR1 and CDR2 from the germline V gene are MDHEN and SYDVKM. This CDR3 has 14 amino acids. CDR3 in DNA: TGTGCCAGCAGAAACAGGAATCTCCGAGAGACCCAGTACTTC. Protein sequence: CASRNRNLRETQYF.

This chain connects TRBV15 to TRBJ1-4; 7 positions match TRBD1. Germline CDR1 LNHNV, CDR2 YYDKDF (reference sequence). CDR3 size: 19 residues. V gave up 0 bases and J gave up 0 bases; unmatched junction bases: 10. The CDR3 reads CATSREAPGTVATNEKLFF. The CDR3 nucleotides read TGTGCCACCAGCAGAGAGGCCCCCGGGACAGTTGCAACTAATGAAAAACTGTTTTTT. The whole variable domain, filled in from reference TRBV15 and TRBJ1-4, reads DAMVIQNPRYQVTQFGKPVTLSCSQTLNHNVMYWYQQKSSQAPKLLFHYYDKDFNNEADTPDNFQSRRPNTSFCFLDIRSPGLGDTAMYLCATSREAPGTVATNEKLFFGSGTQLSVL.

The chain employs TRBV9 and TRBJ2-3; 9 nucleotides agree with TRBD1. The CDR3 contains 17 residues. Germline loops: CDR1 SGDLS, CDR2 YYNGEE. Trimming removed 2 bases from V and 0 bases from J; junction bases left unmatched: 7. CDR3 sequence (DNA): TGTGCCAGCAGCGTTACCGGGACAGGGTCTAGCACAGATACGCAGTATTTT. This sequence encodes CASSVTGTGSSTDTQYF.